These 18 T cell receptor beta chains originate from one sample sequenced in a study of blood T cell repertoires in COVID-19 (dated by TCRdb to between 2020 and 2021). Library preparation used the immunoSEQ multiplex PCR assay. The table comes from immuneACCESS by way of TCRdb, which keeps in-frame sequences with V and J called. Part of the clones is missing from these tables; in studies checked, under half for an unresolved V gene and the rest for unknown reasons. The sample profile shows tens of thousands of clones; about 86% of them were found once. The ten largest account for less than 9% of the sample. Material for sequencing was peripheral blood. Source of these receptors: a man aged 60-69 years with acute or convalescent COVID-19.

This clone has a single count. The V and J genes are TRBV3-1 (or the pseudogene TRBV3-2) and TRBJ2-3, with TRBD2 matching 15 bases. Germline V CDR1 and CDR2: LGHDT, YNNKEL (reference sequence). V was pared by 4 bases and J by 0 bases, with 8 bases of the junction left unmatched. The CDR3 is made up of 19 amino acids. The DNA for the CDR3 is TGTGCCAGCAGCCCGGGACTAGCGGGGGGTTCCCCTAGCACAGATACGCAGTATTTT. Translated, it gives CASSPGLAGGSPSTDTQYF.

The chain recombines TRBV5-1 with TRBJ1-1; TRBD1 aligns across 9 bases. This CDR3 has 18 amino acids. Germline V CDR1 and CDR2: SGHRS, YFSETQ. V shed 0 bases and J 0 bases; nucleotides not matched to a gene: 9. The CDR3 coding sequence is TGCGCCAGCAGCTTGGGTGGATTACAGGGGGCAGTGAACACTGAAGCTTTCTTT. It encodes CASSLGGLQGAVNTEAFF. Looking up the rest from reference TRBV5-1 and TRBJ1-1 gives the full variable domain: KAGVTQTPRYLIKTRGQQVTLSCSPISGHRSVSWYQQTPGQGLQFLFEYFSETQRNKGNFPGRFSGRQFSNSRSEMNVSTLELGDSALYLCASSLGGLQGAVNTEAFFGQGTRLTVV.

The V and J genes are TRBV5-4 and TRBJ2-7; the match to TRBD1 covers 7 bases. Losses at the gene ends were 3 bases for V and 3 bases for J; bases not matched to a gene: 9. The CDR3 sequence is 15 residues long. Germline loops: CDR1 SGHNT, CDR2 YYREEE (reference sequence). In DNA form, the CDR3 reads TGTGCCAGCAGCTCTAGGACAGGACTGAACTACGAGCAGTACTTC. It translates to CASSSRTGLNYEQYF.

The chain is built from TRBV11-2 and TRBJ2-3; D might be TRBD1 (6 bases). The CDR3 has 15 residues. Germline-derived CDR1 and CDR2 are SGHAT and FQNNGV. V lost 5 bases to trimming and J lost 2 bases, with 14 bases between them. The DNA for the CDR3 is TGTGCCAGCAGCCCCAGGGGCGCCCTCACAGATACGCAGTATTTT. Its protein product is CASSPRGALTDTQYF.

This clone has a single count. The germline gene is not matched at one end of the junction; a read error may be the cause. The CDR3 DNA is TGTGCCAGCAGTTACCCGAGTGCCAGGCTACATCTGGTCTTC. This codes for CASSYPSARLHLVF. This chain connects TRBV6-2 or TRBV6-3 to TRBJ2-1; D not certain. This CDR3 is 14 amino acids long. Germline loops: CDR1 MNHEY, CDR2 SVGEGT.

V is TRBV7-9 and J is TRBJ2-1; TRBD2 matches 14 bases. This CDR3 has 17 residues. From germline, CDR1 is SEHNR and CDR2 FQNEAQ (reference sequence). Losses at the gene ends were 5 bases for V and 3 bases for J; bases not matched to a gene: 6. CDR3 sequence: CASSHGTSGGNYNEQFF. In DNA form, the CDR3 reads TGTGCCAGCAGCCATGGGACTAGCGGGGGAAACTACAATGAGCAGTTCTTC.

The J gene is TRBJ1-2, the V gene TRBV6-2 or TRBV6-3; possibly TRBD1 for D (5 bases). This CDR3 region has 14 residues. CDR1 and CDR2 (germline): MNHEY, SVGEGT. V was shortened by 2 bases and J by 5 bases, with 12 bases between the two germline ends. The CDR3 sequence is CASSYQGSVYGYTF. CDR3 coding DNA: TGTGCCAGCAGTTACCAGGGTTCGGTTTATGGCTACACCTTC.

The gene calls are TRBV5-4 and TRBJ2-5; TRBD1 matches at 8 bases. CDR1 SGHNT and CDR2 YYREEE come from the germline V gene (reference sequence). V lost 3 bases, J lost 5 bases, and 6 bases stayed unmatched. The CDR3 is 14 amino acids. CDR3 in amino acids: CASSSPGGGETQYF. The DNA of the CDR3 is TGTGCCAGCAGCTCCCCAGGGGGCGGGGAGACCCAGTACTTC.

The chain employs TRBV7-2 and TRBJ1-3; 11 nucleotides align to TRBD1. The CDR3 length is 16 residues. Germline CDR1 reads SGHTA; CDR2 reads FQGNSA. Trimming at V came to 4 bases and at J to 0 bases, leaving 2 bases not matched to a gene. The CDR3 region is CASSWGQGGSGNTIYF. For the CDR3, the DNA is TGTGCCAGCAGCTGGGGACAGGGGGGCTCTGGAAACACCATATATTTT.

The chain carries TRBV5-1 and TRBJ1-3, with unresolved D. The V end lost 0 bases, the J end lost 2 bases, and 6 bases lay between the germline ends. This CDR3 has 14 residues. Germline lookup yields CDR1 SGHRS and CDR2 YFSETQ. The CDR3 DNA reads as TGCGCCAGCAGCTTGGGTACGGCTGGAAACACCATATATTTT. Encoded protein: CASSLGTAGNTIYF.

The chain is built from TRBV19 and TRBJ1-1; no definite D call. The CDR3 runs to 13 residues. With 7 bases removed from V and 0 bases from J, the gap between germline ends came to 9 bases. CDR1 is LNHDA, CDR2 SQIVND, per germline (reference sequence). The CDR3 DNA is TGTGCCAGTACCCCGTACATGAACACTGAAGCTTTCTTT. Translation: CASTPYMNTEAFF.

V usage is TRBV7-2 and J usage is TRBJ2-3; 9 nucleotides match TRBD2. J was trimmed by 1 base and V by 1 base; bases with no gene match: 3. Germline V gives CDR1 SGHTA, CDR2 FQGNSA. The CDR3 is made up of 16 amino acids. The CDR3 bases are TGTGCCAGCAGCTTAGTGGGACTAGCTCGCACAGATACGCAGTATTTT. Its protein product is CASSLVGLARTDTQYF.

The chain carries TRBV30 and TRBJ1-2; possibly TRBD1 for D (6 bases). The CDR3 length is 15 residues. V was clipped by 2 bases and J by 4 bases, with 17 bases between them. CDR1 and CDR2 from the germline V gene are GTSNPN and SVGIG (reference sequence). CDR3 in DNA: TGTGCCTGGAGTCATAACCCGGGACACATCTATGGCTACACCTTC. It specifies CAWSHNPGHIYGYTF.

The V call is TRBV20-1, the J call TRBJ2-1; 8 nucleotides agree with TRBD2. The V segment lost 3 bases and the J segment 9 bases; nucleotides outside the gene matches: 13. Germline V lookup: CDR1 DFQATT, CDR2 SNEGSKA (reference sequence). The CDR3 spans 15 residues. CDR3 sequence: CSASAGGRSLFEQFF. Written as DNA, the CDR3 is TGCAGTGCTAGTGCCGGCGGGAGGTCCCTTTTTGAGCAGTTCTTC.

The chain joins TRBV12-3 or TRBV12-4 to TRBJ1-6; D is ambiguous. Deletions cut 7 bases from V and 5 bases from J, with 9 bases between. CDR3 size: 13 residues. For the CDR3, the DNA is TGTGCCAGCACCTTAGAAAATAATTCACCCCTCCACTTT. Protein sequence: CASTLENNSPLHF.

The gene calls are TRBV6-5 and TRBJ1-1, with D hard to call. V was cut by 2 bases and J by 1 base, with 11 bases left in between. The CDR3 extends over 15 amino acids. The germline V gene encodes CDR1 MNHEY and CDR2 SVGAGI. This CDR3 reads CASSYHGASNTEAFF. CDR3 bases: TGTGCCAGCAGTTACCATGGAGCCTCGAACACTGAAGCTTTCTTT.

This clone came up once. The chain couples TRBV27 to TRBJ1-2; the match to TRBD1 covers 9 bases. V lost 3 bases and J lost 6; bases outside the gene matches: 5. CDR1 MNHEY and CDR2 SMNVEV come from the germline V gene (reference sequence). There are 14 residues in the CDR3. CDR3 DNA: TGTGCCAGCAGTTTTCGAGGGACAGGGAATGGCTACACCTTC. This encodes CASSFRGTGNGYTF.

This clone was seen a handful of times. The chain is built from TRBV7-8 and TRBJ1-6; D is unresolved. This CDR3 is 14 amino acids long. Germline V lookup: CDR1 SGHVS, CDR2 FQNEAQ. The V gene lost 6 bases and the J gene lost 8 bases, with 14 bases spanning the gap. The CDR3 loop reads CASRSIGVYSPLHF. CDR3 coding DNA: TGTGCCAGCAGGTCAATTGGAGTCTATTCACCCCTCCACTTT.